The 25 T cell receptor beta chains below all came from one sample that was sequenced in a study of beta chain features in type 1 diabetes. Regarding the study as a whole: Within each of all four CD4+ subsets, Type 1 diabetes patients had TCRB CDR3s that were moderately but significantly shorter.

These receptors have no identified antigens. The sequenced template was cDNA made from the entire isolated RNA. The assay was immunoSEQ multiplex PCR, and TCRdb's table has in-frame clones only and misses some. The repertoire includes about 650,000 clones, roughly 12% of them detected once, and roughly 0.12% sits in the top ten. The specimen sequenced was naive CD4+ T cells from blood. The receptors originated from a man aged 25 to 45 with type 1 diabetes.

This clone was seen a handful of times. The rearrangement joins TRBV6-5 to TRBJ1-3, with 8 bases lining up with TRBD1. CDR3 size: 14 residues. The junction had 0 bases not matched to a gene; V was cut back by 5 bases and J by 0 bases. In germline, CDR1 is MNHEY, CDR2 SVGAGI. CDR3 in amino acids: CASSGTGSGNTIYF. CDR3 nucleotides: TGTGCCAGCAGTGGGACAGGCTCTGGAAACACCATATATTTT.

This clone has more than one count but fewer than ten. This rearrangement joins TRBV4-3 to TRBJ1-2; D unclear. The CDR3 runs 13 residues. The ends were cut back, 0 bases at V and 2 bases at J, with 4 bases in the middle. Germline V CDR1 and CDR2: LGHNA, YSLEER. CDR3 nucleotides: TGCGCCAGCAGCCAAGAATCCAACTATGGCTACACCTTC. Protein sequence: CASSQESNYGYTF.

The sample holds a few counts of this clone. The chain joins TRBV19 to TRBJ1-1; D gene unclear. Trimming cost V 5 bases and J 4 bases, with 8 bases left between them. The germline V gene encodes CDR1 LNHDA and CDR2 SQIVND (reference sequence). CDR3 length: 12 amino acids. The CDR3, as DNA: TGTGCCAGTAGTCAGGTGGGCACTGAAGCTTTCTTT. Translation gives CASSQVGTEAFF.

In nucleotides, the CDR3 is TGTGCCAGCAGCCCTGCCCACAATGAGCAGTTCTTC. Translating it yields CASSPAHNEQFF. This chain connects TRBV11-2 to TRBJ2-1; D gene unclear. Germline values: CDR1 SGHAT, CDR2 FQNNGV. The CDR3 totals 12 residues. With 5 bases removed from V and 5 bases from J, the gap between germline ends came to 7 bases.

This clone was counted between two and nine times. The rearrangement joins TRBV5-4 to TRBJ1-3, with D possibly being TRBD1 (6 bases). The CDR3 contains 16 residues. V was shortened by 1 base and J by 0 bases, with 11 bases between the two germline ends. Germline CDR1 is SGHNT and CDR2 is YYREEE (reference sequence). The CDR3 nucleotides are TGTGCCAGCAGCTTGAAGTTGACAGGCTCTGGAAACACCATATATTTT. It translates to CASSLKLTGSGNTIYF.

On this clone: The junction shows a germline mismatch at one end, possibly a read error. V and J are TRBV5-1 and TRBJ1-1, with D uncertain. Germline CDR1 and CDR2: SGHRS and YFSETQ. The CDR3 totals 13 residues. The CDR3 DNA reads TGCGCCAGCGGCTTTGAGATGAACACTGAAGCTTTCTTT. As protein: CASGFEMNTEAFF.

On this clone: The same CDR3 arises from other DNA sequences in this sample as well. The chain uses TRBV10-3 and TRBJ2-1; TRBD2 matches 12 bases. V lost 5 bases, J lost 2 bases, and 1 base stayed unmatched. The CDR3 covers 15 residues. From germline, CDR1 is ENHRY and CDR2 SYGVKD. The DNA of the CDR3 is TGTGCCATCAGTCGGACTAGCGGGGCCTACAATGAGCAGTTCTTC. It translates to CAISRTSGAYNEQFF.

V and J are TRBV19 and TRBJ2-7; tentative D call: TRBD2 (7 bases). CDR3 length equals 16 residues. Trimming left V 9 bases short and J 7 bases short, with 28 bases between. CDR1 is LNHDA and CDR2 is SQIVND in the germline V gene (reference sequence). In DNA form, the CDR3 reads TGTGCCAGCCACCCCGGGGGCAGTCACAGGCGGGGGGAGCAGTACTTC. This sequence encodes CASHPGGSHRRGEQYF.

Regarding this clone: An end of the junction differs from the germline gene, which may be a read error. The rearrangement links TRBV7-7 to TRBJ2-1; tentative D call: TRBD1 (6 bases). CDR1 is SSHAT, CDR2 FNYEAQ, per germline (reference sequence). The CDR3 is made up of 16 amino acids. CDR3: CASSSSPQGMDNEQFF. DNA of the CDR3: TGTGCTAGCAGCTCTTCTCCTCAGGGGATGGACAATGAGCAGTTCTTC.

V is TRBV7-2 and J is TRBJ2-3; 8 bases map to TRBD1. The CDR3 is 19 residues long. J lost 2 bases, V lost 6 bases, and 19 bases had no gene match. Germline lookup yields CDR1 SGHTA and CDR2 FQGNSA. CDR3 DNA: TGTGCCAGCAGTTACATTTCTGGGACAGGTTCCCCTTACACAGATACGCAGTATTTT. It is translated as CASSYISGTGSPYTDTQYF.

This clone came up a few times. The DNA for the CDR3 is TGCGCCAGCAGCTTTCAGGGAAGAGATGAGCAGTTCTTC. It yields the protein CASSFQGRDEQFF. The chain employs TRBV5-1 and TRBJ2-1; D possibly corresponds to TRBD1 (5 bases). Germline-derived CDR1 and CDR2 are SGHRS and YFSETQ. Trimming removed 2 bases at V and 8 bases at J, with 11 bases between. The CDR3 sequence is 13 residues long.

V is TRBV19 and J is TRBJ1-1, with D unresolved. The CDR3 has 14 residues. Germline V gene data show CDR1 as LNHDA and CDR2 as SQIVND (reference sequence). Trimming stripped 7 bases from V and 7 bases from J, with 19 bases between. This chain's CDR3 is CASKEAREGVEAFF. CDR3 sequence (DNA): TGTGCCAGTAAGGAGGCGCGGGAAGGAGTTGAAGCTTTCTTT.

This clone was seen a handful of times. V gene TRBV28 combines with J gene TRBJ1-3; D is unclear. The V end lost 4 bases, the J end lost 3 bases, and 13 bases lay between the germline ends. CDR1 is MDHEN and CDR2 is SYDVKM in the germline V gene. This CDR3 has 15 residues. The CDR3 DNA reads TGTGCCAGCAGTTCCTACATATCAGGTGGAAACACCATATATTTT. Its translation: CASSSYISGGNTIYF. Complete variable domain (other parts from reference TRBV28 and TRBJ1-3): DVKVTQSSRYLVKRTGEKVFLECVQDMDHENMFWYRQDPGLGLRLIYFSYDVKMKEKGDIPEGYSVSREKKERFSLILESASTNQTSMYLCASSSYISGGNTIYFGEGSWLTVV.

The CDR3 nucleotides are TGTGCCAGCAGTATTTGGCAGGGTTCTAATGAAAAACTGTTTTTT. Translating gives CASSIWQGSNEKLFF. The rearrangement links TRBV7-9 to TRBJ1-4, with D possibly matching TRBD1 (5 bases). The CDR3 spans 15 residues. Per the germline V gene, CDR1 is SEHNR and CDR2 is FQNEAQ (reference sequence). Trimming cost V 6 bases and J 3 bases, with 14 bases left between them.

V is TRBV30 and J is TRBJ1-2; 8 positions match TRBD1. CDR1 is GTSNPN, CDR2 SVGIG, per germline (reference sequence). CDR3 size: 13 residues. V shed 0 bases and J 4 bases; nucleotides not matched to a gene: 1. The CDR3: CAWSVTGAYGYTF. CDR3 nucleotide sequence: TGTGCCTGGAGTGTGACAGGGGCCTATGGCTACACCTTC.

This clone was seen a handful of times. Within the sample, other DNA sequences also encode this same CDR3. The DNA of the CDR3 is TGTGCCAGCAGTTACTCAGACAGAAACTATGGCTACACCTTC. This sequence encodes CASSYSDRNYGYTF. The gene calls are TRBV6-5 and TRBJ1-2; a possible D gene is TRBD1 (5 bases). Trimming left V 0 bases short and J 2 bases short, with 7 bases between. Germline CDR1 is MNHEY and CDR2 is SVGAGI. The CDR3 length is 14 residues.

This clone was recorded a few times. The rearrangement uses TRBV9 and TRBJ2-3, with TRBD1 matching over 9 bases. Germline trimming cut 0 bases from V and 7 bases from J; bases unmatched to any gene: 9. This CDR3 is built from 16 residues. Germline V gives CDR1 SGDLS, CDR2 YYNGEE. The CDR3, as DNA: TGTGCCAGCAGCGTAGCTACGGGACAGGGAGTTTATACGCAGTATTTT. Encoded protein: CASSVATGQGVYTQYF.

The V gene is TRBV5-1, the J gene TRBJ2-1, with 8 nucleotides matching TRBD1. Germline CDR1 SGHRS, CDR2 YFSETQ. This CDR3 comprises 17 residues. The J segment lost 1 base and the V segment lost 2 bases, leaving 8 bases of the junction unmatched. As DNA, the CDR3 is TGCGCCAGCAGCTTCCCGGACAGGGCGGGGTCCTACAATGAGCAGTTCTTC. It codes for CASSFPDRAGSYNEQFF.

V is TRBV30 and J is TRBJ2-3; D tentatively reads TRBD1 or TRBD2 (7 bases each). Germline CDR1 GTSNPN, CDR2 SVGIG (reference sequence). This CDR3 has 14 amino acids. Trimming shortened V by 2 bases and J by 7 bases, and 16 bases separated the two germline ends. The CDR3 reads CAWSQGGLRNTQYF. The CDR3 DNA reads TGTGCCTGGAGTCAGGGGGGGTTGCGAAATACGCAGTATTTT.

This clone appeared a few times. The gene calls are TRBV7-9 and TRBJ2-3; no firm D call. Germline assignment: CDR1 SEHNR and CDR2 FQNEAQ (reference sequence). The CDR3 contains 17 residues. Between the trimmed V and J ends, which lost 0 bases and 2 bases, there was a span of 15 bases. The CDR3 here is CASSLARYPLSTDTQYF. The CDR3, as DNA: TGTGCCAGCAGCTTAGCCCGCTACCCGTTGTCCACAGATACGCAGTATTTT.

This clone was found a few times. The chain carries TRBV7-2 and TRBJ1-2; 12 bases are a match to TRBD1. The CDR3 sequence is 15 residues long. Germline V gene data show CDR1 as SGHTA and CDR2 as FQGNSA. V lost 4 bases and J lost 5; bases outside the gene matches: 5. This chain's CDR3 is CASSSGTGGGYGYTF. DNA of the CDR3: TGTGCCAGCAGCTCCGGGACAGGGGGCGGGTATGGCTACACCTTC.

The J gene is TRBJ1-2, the V gene TRBV2; perhaps TRBD1 as D (5 bases). V lost 7 bases to trimming and J lost 7 bases, with 25 bases between them. Germline V lookup: CDR1 SNHLY, CDR2 FYNNEI. The CDR3 runs 16 residues. The CDR3 DNA sequence: TGTGCCAGCACGCTAAATCCCCAGGGAACGGTTCGTGGCTACACCTTC. Translated: CASTLNPQGTVRGYTF.

This clone was found a few times. V is TRBV7-9 and J is TRBJ2-5; 7 nucleotides agree with TRBD2. Unmatched junction bases numbered 3, after V lost 4 bases and J lost 4 bases. Per the germline V gene, CDR1 is SEHNR and CDR2 is FQNEAQ (reference sequence). There are 13 residues in the CDR3. CDR3 residues: CASSSPGGETQYF. The DNA for the CDR3 is TGTGCCAGCAGCTCCCCGGGAGGAGAGACCCAGTACTTC.

This clone was observed a few times. V is TRBV6-6 and J is TRBJ2-3; no clear D. The length of the CDR3 is 12 residues. The germline CDR1 and CDR2 sequences are MNHNY and SVGAGI (reference sequence). V lost 2 bases to trimming and J lost 6 bases, with 6 bases between them. This CDR3 reads CASSYVRDTQYF. In DNA, the CDR3 is TGTGCCAGCAGTTACGTGAGGGATACGCAGTATTTT.

This clone was seen a few times. The chain couples TRBV27 to TRBJ2-3, with TRBD2 matching over 10 bases. The trim removed 6 bases at V and 4 bases at J, leaving 13 bases unmatched. The CDR3 extends over 17 amino acids. Germline loops: CDR1 MNHEY, CDR2 SMNVEV (reference sequence). CDR3 region: CASRTWGSGGSADTQYF. In nucleotides, the CDR3 is TGTGCCAGCAGAACTTGGGGTAGCGGGGGGTCCGCAGATACGCAGTATTTT.